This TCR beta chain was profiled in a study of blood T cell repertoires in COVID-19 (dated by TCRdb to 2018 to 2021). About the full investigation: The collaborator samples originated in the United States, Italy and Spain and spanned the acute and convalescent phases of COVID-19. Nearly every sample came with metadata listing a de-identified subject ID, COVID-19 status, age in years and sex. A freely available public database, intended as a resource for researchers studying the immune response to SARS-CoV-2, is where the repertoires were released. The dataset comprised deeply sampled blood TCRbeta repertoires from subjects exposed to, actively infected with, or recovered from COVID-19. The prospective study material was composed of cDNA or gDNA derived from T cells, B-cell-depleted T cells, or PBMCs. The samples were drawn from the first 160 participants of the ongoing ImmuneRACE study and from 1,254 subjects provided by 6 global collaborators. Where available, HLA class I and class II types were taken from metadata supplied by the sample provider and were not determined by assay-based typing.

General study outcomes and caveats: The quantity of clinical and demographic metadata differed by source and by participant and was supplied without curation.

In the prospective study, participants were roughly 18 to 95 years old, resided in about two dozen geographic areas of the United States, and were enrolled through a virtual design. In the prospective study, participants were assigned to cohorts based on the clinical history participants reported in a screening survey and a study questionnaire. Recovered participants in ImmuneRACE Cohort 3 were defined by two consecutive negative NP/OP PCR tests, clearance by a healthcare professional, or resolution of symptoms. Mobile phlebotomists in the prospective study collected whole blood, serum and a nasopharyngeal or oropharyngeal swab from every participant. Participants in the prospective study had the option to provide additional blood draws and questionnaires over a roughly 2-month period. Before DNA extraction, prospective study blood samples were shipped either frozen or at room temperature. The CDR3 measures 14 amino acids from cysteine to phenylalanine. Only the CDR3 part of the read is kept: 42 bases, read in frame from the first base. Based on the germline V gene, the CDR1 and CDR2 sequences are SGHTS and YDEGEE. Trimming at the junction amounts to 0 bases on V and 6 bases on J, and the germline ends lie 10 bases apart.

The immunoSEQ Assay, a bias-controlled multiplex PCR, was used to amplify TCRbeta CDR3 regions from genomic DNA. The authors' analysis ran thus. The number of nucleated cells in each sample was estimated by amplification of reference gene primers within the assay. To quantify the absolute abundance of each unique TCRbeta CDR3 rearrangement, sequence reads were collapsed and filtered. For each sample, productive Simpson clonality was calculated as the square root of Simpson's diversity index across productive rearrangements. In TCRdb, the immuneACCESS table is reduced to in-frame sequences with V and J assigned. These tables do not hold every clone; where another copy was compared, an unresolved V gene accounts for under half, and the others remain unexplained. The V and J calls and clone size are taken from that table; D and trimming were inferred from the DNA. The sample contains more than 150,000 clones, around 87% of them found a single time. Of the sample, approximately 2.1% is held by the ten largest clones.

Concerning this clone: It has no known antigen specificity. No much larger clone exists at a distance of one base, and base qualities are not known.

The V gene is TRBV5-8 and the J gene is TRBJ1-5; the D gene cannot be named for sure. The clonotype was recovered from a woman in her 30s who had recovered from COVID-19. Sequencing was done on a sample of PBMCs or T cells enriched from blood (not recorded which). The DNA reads TGTGCCAGCAGCTTGGAGCTAGTGCGTCAGCCCCAGCATTTT. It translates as CASSLELVRQPQHF.